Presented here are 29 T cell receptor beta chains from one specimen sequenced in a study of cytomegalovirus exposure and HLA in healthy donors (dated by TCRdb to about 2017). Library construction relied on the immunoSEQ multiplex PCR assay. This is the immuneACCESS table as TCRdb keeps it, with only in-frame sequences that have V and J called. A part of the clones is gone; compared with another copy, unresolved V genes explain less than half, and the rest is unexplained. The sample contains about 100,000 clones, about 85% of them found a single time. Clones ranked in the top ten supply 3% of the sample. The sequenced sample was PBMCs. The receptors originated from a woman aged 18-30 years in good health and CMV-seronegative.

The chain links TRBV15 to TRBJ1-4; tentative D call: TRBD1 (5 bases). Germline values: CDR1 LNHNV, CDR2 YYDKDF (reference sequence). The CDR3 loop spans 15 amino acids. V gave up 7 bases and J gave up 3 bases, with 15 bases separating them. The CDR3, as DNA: TGTGCCACCACCCCCCGGGACTCGCCTAATGAAAAACTGTTTTTT. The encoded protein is CATTPRDSPNEKLFF.

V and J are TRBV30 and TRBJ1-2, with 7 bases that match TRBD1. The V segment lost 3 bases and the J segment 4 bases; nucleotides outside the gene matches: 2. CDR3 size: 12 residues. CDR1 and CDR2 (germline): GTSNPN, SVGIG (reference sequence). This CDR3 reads CAWRGQRYGYTF. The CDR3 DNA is TGTGCCTGGAGGGGACAGCGCTATGGCTACACCTTC.

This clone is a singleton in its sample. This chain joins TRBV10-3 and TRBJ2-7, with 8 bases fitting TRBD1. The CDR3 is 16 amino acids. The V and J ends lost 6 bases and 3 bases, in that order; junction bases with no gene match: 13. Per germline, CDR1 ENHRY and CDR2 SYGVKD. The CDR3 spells CAISLPSGQGDYEQYF. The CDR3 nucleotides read TGTGCCATCAGCCTGCCGTCCGGACAGGGTGACTACGAGCAGTACTTC.

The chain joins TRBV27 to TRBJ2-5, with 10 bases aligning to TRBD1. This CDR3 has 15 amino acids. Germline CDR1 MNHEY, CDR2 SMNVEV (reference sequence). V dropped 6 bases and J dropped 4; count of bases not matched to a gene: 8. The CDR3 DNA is TGTGCCAGCAGCCGGGACAGGGGCCAAGGAGAGACCCAGTACTTC. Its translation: CASSRDRGQGETQYF.

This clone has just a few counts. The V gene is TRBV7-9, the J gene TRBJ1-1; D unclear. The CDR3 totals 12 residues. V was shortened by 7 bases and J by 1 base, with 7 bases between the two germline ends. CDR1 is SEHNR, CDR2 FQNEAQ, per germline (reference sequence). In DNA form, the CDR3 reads TGTGCCAGCACAACACAGAACACTGAAGCTTTCTTT. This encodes CASTTQNTEAFF. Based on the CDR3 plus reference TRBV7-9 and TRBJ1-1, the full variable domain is DTGVSQNPRHKITKRGQNVTFRCDPISEHNRLYWYRQTLGQGPEFLTYFQNEAQLEKSRLLSDRFSAERPKGSFSTLEIQRTEQGDSAMYLCASTTQNTEAFFGQGTRLTVV.

For the CDR3, the DNA is TGTGCCAGCAGCTTAGGCCAGGGGTCTGACACTGAAGCTTTCTTT. Translation gives CASSLGQGSDTEAFF. This chain uses TRBV13 with TRBJ1-1; a possible D gene is TRBD1 (6 bases). The germline gives CDR1 PRHDT, CDR2 FYEKMQ (reference sequence). This CDR3 region has 15 residues. V lost 0 bases and J 3 bases, leaving 11 bases between the germline ends.

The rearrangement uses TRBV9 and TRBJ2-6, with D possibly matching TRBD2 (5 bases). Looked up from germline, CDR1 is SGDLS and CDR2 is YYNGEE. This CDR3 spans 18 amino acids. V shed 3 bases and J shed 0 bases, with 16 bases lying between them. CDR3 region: CASSARSTGNSGANVLTF. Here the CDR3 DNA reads TGTGCCAGCAGCGCCCGGTCCACGGGAAACTCTGGGGCCAACGTCCTGACTTTC.

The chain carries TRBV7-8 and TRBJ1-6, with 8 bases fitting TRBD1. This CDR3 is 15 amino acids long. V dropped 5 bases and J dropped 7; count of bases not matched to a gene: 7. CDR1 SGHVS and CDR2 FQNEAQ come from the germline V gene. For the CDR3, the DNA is TGTGCCAGCAGCATCCAGGGGGCAGAGAATTCACCCCTCCACTTT. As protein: CASSIQGAENSPLHF.

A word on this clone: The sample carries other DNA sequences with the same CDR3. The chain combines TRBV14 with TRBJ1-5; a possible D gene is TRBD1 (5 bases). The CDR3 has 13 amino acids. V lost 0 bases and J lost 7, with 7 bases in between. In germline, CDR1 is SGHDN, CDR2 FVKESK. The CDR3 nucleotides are TGTGCCAGCAGCCAAGATAGGGGACAGCCCCAGCATTTT. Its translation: CASSQDRGQPQHF.

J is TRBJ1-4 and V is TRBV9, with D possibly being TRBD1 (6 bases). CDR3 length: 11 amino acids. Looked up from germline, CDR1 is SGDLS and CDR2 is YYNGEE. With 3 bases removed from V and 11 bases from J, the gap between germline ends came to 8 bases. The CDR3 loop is CASSEGGKLFF. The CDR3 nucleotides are TGTGCCAGCAGCGAGGGGGGGAAACTGTTTTTT.

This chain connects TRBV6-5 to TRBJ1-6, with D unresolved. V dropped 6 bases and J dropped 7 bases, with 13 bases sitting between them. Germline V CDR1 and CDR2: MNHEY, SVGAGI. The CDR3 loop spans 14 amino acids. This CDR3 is CASRYQGGNSPLHF. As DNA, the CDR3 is TGTGCCAGCAGGTACCAAGGCGGGAATTCACCCCTCCACTTT.

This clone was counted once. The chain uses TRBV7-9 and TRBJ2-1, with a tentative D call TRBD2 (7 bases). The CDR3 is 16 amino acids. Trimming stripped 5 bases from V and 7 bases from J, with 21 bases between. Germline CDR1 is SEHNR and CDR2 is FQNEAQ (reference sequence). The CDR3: CASSHNGGPSDNEQFF. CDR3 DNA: TGTGCCAGCAGCCACAACGGGGGGCCGTCGGATAATGAGCAGTTCTTC.

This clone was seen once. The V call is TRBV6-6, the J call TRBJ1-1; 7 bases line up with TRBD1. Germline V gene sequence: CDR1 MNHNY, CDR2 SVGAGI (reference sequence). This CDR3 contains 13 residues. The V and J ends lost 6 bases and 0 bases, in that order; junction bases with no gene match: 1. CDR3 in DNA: TGTGCCAGCAGGACAGGGCTGAACACTGAAGCTTTCTTT. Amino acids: CASRTGLNTEAFF.

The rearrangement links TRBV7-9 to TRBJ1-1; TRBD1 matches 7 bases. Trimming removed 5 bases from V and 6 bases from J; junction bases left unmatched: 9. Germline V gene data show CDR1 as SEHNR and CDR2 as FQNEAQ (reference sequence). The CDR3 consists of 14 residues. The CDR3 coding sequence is TGTGCCAGCAGCCCCCCCTGGGACAGCTCTGAAGCTTTCTTT. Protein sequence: CASSPPWDSSEAFF.

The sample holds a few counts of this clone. The CDR3 loop is CASGPGSKTSNYGYTF. DNA of the CDR3: TGTGCTAGTGGTCCGGGGAGTAAAACCTCAAACTATGGCTACACCTTC. The chain joins TRBV12-5 to TRBJ1-2; D gene unclear. Germline V gene sequence: CDR1 LGHNT, CDR2 FRNRAP. V lost 5 bases and J lost 2, with 18 bases in between. CDR3 length: 16 amino acids.

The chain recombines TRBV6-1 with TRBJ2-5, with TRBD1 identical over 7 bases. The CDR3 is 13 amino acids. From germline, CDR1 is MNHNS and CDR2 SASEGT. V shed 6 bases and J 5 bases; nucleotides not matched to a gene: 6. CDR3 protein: CASRTGAIETQYF. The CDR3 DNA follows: TGTGCCAGCAGAACAGGGGCAATCGAGACCCAGTACTTC.

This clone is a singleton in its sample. CDR3 coding DNA: TGTGCCAGCAGCCGTTCCGCCGGTGGCACTGAAGCTTTCTTT. Translated, it gives CASSRSAGGTEAFF. The rearrangement uses TRBV4-2 and TRBJ1-1, with D unresolved. The germline gives CDR1 LGHNA, CDR2 YNFKEQ. The V end was cut by 4 bases, the J end by 4 bases, with 13 bases between. There are 14 residues in the CDR3.

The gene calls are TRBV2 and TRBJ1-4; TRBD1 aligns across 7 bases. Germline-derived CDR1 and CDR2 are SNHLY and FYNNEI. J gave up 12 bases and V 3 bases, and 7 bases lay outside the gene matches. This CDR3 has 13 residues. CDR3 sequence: CASSDLRQGELFF. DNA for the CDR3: TGTGCCAGCAGTGACCTCCGACAGGGTGAACTGTTTTTT.

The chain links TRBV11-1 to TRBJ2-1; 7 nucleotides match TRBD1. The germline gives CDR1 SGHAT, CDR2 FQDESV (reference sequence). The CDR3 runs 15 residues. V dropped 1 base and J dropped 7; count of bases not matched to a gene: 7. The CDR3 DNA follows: TGTGCCAGCAGCTTAGGAGGGGGCGATTTGAATGAGCAGTTCTTC. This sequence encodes CASSLGGGDLNEQFF.

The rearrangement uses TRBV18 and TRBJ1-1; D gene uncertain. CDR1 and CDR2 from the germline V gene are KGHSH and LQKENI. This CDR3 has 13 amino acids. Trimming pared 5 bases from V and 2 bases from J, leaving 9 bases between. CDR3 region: CASSTRLNTEAFF. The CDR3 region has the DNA TGTGCCAGCTCAACTCGATTAAACACTGAAGCTTTCTTT. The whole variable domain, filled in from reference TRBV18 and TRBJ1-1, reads NAGVMQNPRHLVRRRGQEARLRCSPMKGHSHVYWYRQLPEEGLKFMVYLQKENIIDESGMPKERFSAEFPKEGPSILRIQQVVRGDSAAYFCASSTRLNTEAFFGQGTRLTVV.

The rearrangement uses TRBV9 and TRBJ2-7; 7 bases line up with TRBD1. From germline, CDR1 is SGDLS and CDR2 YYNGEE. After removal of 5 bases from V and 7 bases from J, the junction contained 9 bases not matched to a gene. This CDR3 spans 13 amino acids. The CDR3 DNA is TGTGCCAGCAGGGAGAAGGGGGCTGGAGAGCAGTACTTC. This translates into CASREKGAGEQYF.

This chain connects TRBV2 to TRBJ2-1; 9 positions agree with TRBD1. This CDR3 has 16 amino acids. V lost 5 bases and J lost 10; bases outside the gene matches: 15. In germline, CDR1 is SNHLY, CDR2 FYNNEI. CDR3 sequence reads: CASSFDPGQGLGEQFF. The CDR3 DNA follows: TGTGCCAGCAGTTTTGATCCGGGACAGGGTCTAGGAGAGCAGTTCTTC.

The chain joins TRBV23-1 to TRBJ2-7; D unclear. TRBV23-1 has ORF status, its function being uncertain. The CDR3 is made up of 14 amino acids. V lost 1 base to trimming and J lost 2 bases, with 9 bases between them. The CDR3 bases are TGCGCCAGCAGTCAATATGACGACACCTACGAGCAGTACTTC. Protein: CASSQYDDTYEQYF.

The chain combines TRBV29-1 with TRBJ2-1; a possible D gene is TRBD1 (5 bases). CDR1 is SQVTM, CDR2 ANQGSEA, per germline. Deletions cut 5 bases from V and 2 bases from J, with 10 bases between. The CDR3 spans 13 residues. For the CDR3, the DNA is TGCAGCGTTCCGGCAGGGACCTACAATGAGCAGTTCTTC. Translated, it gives CSVPAGTYNEQFF.

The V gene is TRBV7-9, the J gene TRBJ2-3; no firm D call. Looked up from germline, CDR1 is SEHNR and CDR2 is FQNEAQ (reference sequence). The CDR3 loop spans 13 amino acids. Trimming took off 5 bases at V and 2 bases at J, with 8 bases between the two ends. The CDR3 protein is CASSPPVTDTQYF. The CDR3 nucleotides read TGTGCCAGCAGCCCACCGGTCACAGATACGCAGTATTTT.

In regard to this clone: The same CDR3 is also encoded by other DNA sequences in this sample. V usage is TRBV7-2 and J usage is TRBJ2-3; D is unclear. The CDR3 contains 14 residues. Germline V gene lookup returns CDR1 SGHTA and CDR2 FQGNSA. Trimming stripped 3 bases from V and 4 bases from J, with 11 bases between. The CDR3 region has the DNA TGTGCCAGCAGCTTGCGCGGAGCCGCAGATACGCAGTATTTT. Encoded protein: CASSLRGAADTQYF.

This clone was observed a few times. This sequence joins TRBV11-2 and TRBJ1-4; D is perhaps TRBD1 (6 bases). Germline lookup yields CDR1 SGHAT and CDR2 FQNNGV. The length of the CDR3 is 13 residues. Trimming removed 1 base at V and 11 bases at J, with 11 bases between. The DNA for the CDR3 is TGTGCCAGCAGCTTAGGACAGGAGCTGAAACTGTTTTTT. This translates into CASSLGQELKLFF. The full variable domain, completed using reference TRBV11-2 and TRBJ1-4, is EAGVAQSPRYKIIEKRQSVAFWCNPISGHATLYWYQQILGQGPKLLIQFQNNGVVDDSQLPKDRFSAERLKGVDSTLKIQPAKLEDSAVYLCASSLGQELKLFFGSGTQLSVL.

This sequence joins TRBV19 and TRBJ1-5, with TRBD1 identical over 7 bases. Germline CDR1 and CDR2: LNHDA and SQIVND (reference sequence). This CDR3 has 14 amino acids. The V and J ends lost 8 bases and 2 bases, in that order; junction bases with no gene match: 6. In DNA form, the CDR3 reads TGTGCCAGTCGCTTAACAGGGGGCAATCAGCCCCAGCATTTT. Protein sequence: CASRLTGGNQPQHF.

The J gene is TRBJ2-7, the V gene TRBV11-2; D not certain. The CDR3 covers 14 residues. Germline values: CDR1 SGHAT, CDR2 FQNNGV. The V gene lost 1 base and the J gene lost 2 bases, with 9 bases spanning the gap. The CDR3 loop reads CASSLGGEAYEQYF. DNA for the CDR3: TGTGCCAGCAGCTTAGGAGGAGAAGCCTACGAGCAGTACTTC.